This TCR beta chain was identified during a study of T cell changes during pregnancy in multiple sclerosis. Germline lookup yields CDR1 SGHRS and CDR2 YFSETQ. Trimming at V came to 4 bases and at J to 3 bases, leaving 8 bases not matched to a gene. The CDR3 spans 16 residues. Data came from immunoSEQ multiplex PCR; TCRdb stores just in-frame clones and leaves some out. This table holds 90,000 to 120,000 clones, 80% to 95% found once. The TCR comes from a female donor in good health, enrolled as a control in a pregnancy study. Specimen: peripheral blood, collected in the third trimester of pregnancy. The gene calls are TRBV5-1 and TRBJ2-3; 10 bases agree with TRBD2. The CDR3 DNA reads as TGCGCCAGCAGCGCAAGCGGGGGGGCGGGGACAGATACGCAGTATTTT. This codes for CASSASGGAGTDTQYF.